This TCR beta chain was profiled in a study of shared clonotypes between healthy human individuals. Study results and limitations: A generally larger estimated richness was seen in naive subsets than in memory subsets.

Every immunoSEQ plate was one replicate of a subset's evenly spread DNA. Here immunoSEQ multiplex PCR was the method, and the copy in TCRdb shows in-frame clones only, minus some. The table shows a few hundred thousand clones, with just over 65% occurring only once. This clone was seen more than once but under ten times. No antigen is known for it. Germline CDR1 MNHNS, CDR2 SASEGT. Trimming took 4 bases from V and 4 from J, leaving 13 bases between them. This CDR3 is 14 amino acids long. This sequence joins TRBV6-1 and TRBJ1-2, with D tentatively TRBD1 (6 bases). The receptor's source is a young man in good health. Input material: memory CD4+ T cells sorted from blood. Noted subset: CD45RA-negative fraction. The CDR3 DNA is TGTGCCAGCAGTGTTAGAGGGGGAGGCTATGGCTACACCTTC. Translating it yields CASSVRGGGYGYTF.